Sequencing of this TCR beta chain was carried out in a study of blood T cell repertoires in COVID-19. The germline V gene encodes CDR1 SGHDT and CDR2 YYEEEE. The ends were cut back, 4 bases at V and 0 bases at J, with 11 bases in the middle. The length of the CDR3 is 15 residues. Participant ages covered about 18 to 89 years across 20 to 30 US areas. Cohort placement rested on clinical history that participants reported themselves. The recovered donors of Cohort 3 showed two negative PCRs, clearance, or symptom resolution. The repertoire was sequenced with immunoSEQ multiplex PCR; TCRdb's copy has only in-frame clones and lacks some. The sample consists of fewer than 600,000 clones, more than 75% of them appearing once.

The chain employs TRBV5-6 and TRBJ1-3, with D unclear. Sequencing used PBMCs or T cells enriched from blood (not recorded which). The receptor's source is a middle-aged woman who had recovered from COVID-19. The CDR3 DNA follows: TGTGCCAGCAGCGCACCTAGGCCCTCTGGAAACACCATATATTTT. Its translation: CASSAPRPSGNTIYF.